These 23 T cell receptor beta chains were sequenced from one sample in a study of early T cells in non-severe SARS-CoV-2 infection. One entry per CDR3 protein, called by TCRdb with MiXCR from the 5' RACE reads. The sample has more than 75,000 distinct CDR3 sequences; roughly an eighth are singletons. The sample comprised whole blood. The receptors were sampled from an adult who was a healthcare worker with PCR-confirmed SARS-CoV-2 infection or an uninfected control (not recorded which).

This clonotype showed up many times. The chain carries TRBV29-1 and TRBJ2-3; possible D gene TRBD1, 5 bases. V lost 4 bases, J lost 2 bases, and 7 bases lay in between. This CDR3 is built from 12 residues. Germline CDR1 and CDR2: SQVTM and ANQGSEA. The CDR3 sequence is CSVVRDTDTQYF. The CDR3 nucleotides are TGCAGCGTTGTCAGGGACACAGATACGCAGTATTTT.

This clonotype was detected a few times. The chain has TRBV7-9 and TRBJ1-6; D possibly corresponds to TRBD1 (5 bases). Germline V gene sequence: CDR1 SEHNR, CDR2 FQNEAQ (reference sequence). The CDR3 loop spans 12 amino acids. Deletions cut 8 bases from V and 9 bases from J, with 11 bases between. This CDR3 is CASRDGSSPLHF. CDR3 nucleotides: TGTGCCAGCCGGGACGGGTCTTCACCCCTCCACTTT.

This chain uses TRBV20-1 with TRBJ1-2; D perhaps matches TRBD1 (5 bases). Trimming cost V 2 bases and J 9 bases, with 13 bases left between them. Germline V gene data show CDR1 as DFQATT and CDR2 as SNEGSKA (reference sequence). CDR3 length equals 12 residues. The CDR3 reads CSARPVGVRYTF. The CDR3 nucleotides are TGCAGTGCTAGACCTGTGGGGGTGCGCTACACCTTC.

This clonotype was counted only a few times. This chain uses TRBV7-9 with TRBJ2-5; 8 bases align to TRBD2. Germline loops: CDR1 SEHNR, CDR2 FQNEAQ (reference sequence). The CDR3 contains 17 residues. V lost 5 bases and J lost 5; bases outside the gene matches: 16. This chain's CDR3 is CASSRGGLAQREETQYF. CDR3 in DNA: TGTGCCAGCAGCCGCGGTGGTTTGGCACAGCGGGAGGAGACCCAGTACTTC.

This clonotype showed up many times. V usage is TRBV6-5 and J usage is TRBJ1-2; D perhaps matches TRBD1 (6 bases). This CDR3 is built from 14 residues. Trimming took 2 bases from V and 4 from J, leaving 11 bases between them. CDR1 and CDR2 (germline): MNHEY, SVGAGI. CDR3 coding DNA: TGTGCCAGCAGTTACGGAGAGGGGGGCTATGGCTACACCTTC. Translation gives CASSYGEGGYGYTF.

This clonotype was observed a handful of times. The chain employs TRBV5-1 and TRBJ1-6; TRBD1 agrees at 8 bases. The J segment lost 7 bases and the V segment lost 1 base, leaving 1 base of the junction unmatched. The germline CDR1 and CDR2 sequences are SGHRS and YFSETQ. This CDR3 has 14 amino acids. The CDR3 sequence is CASSLTGGNSPLHF. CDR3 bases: TGCGCCAGCAGCTTGACAGGGGGGAATTCACCCCTCCACTTT.

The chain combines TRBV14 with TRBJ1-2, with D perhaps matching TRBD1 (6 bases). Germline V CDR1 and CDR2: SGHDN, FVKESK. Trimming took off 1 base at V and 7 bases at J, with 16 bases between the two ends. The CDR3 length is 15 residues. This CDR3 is CASSQGWGAVSGYTF. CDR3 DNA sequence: TGTGCCAGCAGCCAAGGATGGGGGGCTGTCTCTGGCTACACCTTC.

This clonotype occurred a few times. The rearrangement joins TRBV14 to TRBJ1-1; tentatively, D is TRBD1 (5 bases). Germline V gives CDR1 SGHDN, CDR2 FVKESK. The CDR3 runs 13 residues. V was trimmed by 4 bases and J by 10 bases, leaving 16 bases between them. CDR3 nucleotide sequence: TGTGCCAGCAGCCCCCGGAGGGGACTTGGAGCTTTCTTT. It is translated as CASSPRRGLGAFF.

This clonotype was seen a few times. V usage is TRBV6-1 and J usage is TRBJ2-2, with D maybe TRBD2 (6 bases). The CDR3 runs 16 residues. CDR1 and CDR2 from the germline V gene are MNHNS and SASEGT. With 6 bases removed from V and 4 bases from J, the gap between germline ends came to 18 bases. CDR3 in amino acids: CASSLSREWPTGELFF. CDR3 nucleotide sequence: TGTGCCAGCAGCCTTTCTCGGGAGTGGCCCACCGGGGAGCTGTTTTTT.

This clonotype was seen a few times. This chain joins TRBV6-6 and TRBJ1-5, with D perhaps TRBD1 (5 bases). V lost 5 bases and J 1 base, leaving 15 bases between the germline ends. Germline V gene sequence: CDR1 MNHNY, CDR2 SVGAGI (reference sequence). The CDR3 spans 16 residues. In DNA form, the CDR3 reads TGTGCCAGCAGTCGCCTGGGGACTCAAAGCAATCAGCCCCAGCATTTT. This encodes CASSRLGTQSNQPQHF.

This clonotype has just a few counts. The CDR3 DNA is TGCAGTGCTCGACAGGGGGCCCCCTACGAGCAGTACTTC. Residues: CSARQGAPYEQYF. The chain joins TRBV20-1 to TRBJ2-7, with 10 bases fitting TRBD1. Germline lookup yields CDR1 DFQATT and CDR2 SNEGSKA (reference sequence). The CDR3 sequence is 13 residues long. Losses at the gene ends were 5 bases for V and 2 bases for J; bases not matched to a gene: 3.

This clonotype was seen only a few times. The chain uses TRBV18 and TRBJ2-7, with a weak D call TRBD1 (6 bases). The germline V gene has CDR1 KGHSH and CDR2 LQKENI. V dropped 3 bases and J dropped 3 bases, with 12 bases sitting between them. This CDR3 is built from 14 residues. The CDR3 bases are TGTGCCAGCTCACCTAGGGACACCATCTACGAGCAGTACTTC. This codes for CASSPRDTIYEQYF.

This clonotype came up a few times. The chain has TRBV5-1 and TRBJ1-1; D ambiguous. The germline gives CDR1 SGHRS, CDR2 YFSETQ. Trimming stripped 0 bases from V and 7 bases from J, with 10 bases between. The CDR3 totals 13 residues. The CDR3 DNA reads TGCGCCAGCAGCTTGGCAGGTGGCAGTGAAGCTTTCTTT. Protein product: CASSLAGGSEAFF. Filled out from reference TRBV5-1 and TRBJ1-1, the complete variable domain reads KAGVTQTPRYLIKTRGQQVTLSCSPISGHRSVSWYQQTPGQGLQFLFEYFSETQRNKGNFPGRFSGRQFSNSRSEMNVSTLELGDSALYLCASSLAGGSEAFFGQGTRLTVV.

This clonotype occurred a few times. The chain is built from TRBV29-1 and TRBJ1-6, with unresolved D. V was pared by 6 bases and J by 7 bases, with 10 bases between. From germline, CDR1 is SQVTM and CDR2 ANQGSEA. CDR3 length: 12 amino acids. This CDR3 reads CSVMDGNSPLHF. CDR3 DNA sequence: TGCAGCGTGATGGACGGCAATTCACCCCTCCACTTT.

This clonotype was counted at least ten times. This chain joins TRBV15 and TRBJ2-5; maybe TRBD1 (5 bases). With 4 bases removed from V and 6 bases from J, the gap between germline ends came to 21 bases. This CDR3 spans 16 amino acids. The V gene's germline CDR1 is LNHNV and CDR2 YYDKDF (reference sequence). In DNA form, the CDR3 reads TGTGCCACCAGCACCATATCCCCTAGTCAGGGAAAGACCCAGTACTTC. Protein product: CATSTISPSQGKTQYF.

Written as DNA, the CDR3 is TGTGCCAGCAGCTCCGACCCATTTGAGGACACTGAAGCTTTCTTT. Translating gives CASSSDPFEDTEAFF. This sequence joins TRBV5-4 and TRBJ1-1, with no clear D. V dropped 3 bases and J dropped 3 bases, with 15 bases sitting between them. Germline lookup yields CDR1 SGHNT and CDR2 YYREEE (reference sequence). The CDR3 contains 15 residues.

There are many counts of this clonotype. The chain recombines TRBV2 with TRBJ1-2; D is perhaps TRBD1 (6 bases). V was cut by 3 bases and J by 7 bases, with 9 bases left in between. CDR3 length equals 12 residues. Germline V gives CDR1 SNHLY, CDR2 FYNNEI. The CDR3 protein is CASSDSGAGYTF. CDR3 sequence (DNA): TGTGCCAGCAGTGATTCAGGGGCTGGCTACACCTTC.

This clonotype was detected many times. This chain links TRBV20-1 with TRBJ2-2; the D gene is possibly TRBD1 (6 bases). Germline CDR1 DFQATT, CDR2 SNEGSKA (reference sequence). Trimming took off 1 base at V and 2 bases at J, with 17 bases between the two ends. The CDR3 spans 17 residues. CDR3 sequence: CSARATKTGANTGELFF. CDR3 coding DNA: TGCAGTGCTAGAGCAACCAAGACAGGCGCAAACACCGGGGAGCTGTTTTTT.

Written as DNA, the CDR3 is TGCGCCAGCAGCTTGGAGTCAGGGGTAAATGAGCAGTTCTTC. This gives the protein CASSLESGVNEQFF. The chain is built from TRBV5-1 and TRBJ2-1, with D perhaps matching TRBD1 (6 bases). This CDR3 region has 14 residues. Trimming removed 0 bases from V and 7 bases from J, with 11 bases in between. Germline CDR1 SGHRS, CDR2 YFSETQ.

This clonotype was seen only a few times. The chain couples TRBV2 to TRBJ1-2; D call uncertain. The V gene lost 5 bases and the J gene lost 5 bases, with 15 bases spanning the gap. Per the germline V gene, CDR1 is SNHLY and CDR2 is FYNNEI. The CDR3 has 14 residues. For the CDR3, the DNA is TGTGCCAGCAGTACGTACGGACTGGGGTATGGCTACACCTTC. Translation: CASSTYGLGYGYTF.

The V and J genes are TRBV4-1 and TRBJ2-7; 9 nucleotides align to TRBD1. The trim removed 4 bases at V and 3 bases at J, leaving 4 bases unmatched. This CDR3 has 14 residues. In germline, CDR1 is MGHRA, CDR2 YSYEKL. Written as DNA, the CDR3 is TGCGCCAGCAGCCTGCGGGACAGGGACTACGAGCAGTACTTC. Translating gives CASSLRDRDYEQYF.

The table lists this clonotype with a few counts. CDR3 nucleotides: TGTGCCAGCAGCCTCACGGGGGGTAAGGATCAGCCCCAGCATTTT. Its translation: CASSLTGGKDQPQHF. V and J are TRBV7-9 and TRBJ1-5; D perhaps matches TRBD1 (5 bases). Trimming stripped 5 bases from V and 5 bases from J, with 16 bases between. In germline, CDR1 is SEHNR, CDR2 FQNEAQ (reference sequence). The CDR3 totals 15 residues.

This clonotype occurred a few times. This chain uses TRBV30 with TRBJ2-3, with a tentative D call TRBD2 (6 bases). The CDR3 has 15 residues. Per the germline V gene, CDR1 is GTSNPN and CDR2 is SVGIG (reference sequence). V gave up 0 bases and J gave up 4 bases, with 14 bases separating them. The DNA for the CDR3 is TGTGCCTGGAGTGTACCCACTAGCAGCCCAGATACGCAGTATTTT. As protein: CAWSVPTSSPDTQYF.